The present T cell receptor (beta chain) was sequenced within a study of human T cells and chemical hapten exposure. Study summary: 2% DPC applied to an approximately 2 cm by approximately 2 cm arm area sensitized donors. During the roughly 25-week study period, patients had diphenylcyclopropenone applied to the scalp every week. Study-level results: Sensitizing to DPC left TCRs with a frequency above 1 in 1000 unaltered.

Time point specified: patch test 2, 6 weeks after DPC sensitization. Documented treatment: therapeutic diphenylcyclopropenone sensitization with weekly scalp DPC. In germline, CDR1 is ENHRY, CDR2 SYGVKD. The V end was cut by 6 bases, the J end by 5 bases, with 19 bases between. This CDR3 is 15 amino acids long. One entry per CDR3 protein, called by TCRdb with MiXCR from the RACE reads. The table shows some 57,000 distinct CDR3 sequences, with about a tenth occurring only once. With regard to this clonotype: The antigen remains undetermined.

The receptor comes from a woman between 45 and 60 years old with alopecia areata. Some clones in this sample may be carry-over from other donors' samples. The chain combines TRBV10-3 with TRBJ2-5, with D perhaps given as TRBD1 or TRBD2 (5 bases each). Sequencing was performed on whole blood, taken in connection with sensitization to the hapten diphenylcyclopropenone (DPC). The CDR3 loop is CAISPGRGDIETQYF. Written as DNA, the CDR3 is TGTGCCATCAGCCCAGGTAGAGGGGATATCGAGACCCAGTACTTC.